This entry is about one T cell receptor (beta chain). Its cognate antigen is unknown. Cultured CD4+ T cell DNA was sequenced using the Oncomine TCR Beta short-read assay. Genomic DNA was extracted from cultured CD4+ T cells. TCRdb re-called the PCR reads through MiXCR, storing one row per CDR3 protein. The sample contains some 18,000 distinct CDR3 sequences, under 50% of which appear only once. Treatment in this sample: roughly 10-day PBMC culture with coronavirus spike peptide pools or control peptides (ViraFEST assay). Expanded clonotypes were found by TCR sequencing after peptide-pool stimulation (ViraFEST). The sample is drawn from a study of vaccination and CD4 T cells after COVID-19. The clonotype comes from a human donor who had recovered from COVID-19. Specimen: CD4+ T cells from blood, cultured in vitro, collected after SARS-CoV-2 vaccination.

CDR3: CASSLIQDQPQHF. The CDR3 nucleotides are TGTGCCAGCAGCCTCATACAGGATCAGCCCCAGCATTTT. This chain links TRBV6-2 or TRBV6-3 with TRBJ1-5; TRBD1 might be the D (5 bases). The CDR3 is 13 residues long. Trimming took off 6 bases at V and 5 bases at J, with 11 bases between the two ends. Germline V lookup: CDR1 MNHEY, CDR2 SVGEGT.